One and the same sample provided the 28 T cell receptor beta chains below, sequenced in a study of T cell responses to AZD1222 COVID-19 vaccine. Libraries were prepared by immunoSEQ multiplex PCR; TCRdb keeps only in-frame clonotypes and omits some of them. The table has around 150,000 clones, 80% to 95% seen once. The sequencing used peripheral blood, collected on day 0 of AZD1222 vaccination. These receptors were obtained from an adult in good health.

As to this clone: In the same sample, other DNA sequences code for this CDR3. The rearrangement links TRBV29-1 to TRBJ2-1; D is perhaps TRBD1 (5 bases). With 1 base removed from V and 2 bases from J, the gap between germline ends came to 6 bases. The germline CDR1 and CDR2 sequences are SQVTM and ANQGSEA. There are 13 residues in the CDR3. CDR3 loop: CSVEGTTYNEQFF. CDR3 DNA sequence: TGCAGCGTTGAAGGGACAACCTACAATGAGCAGTTCTTC.

For the CDR3, the DNA is TGTGCCAGCAGTGAACACCTCGGAGATACGCAGTATTTT. Translation: CASSEHLGDTQYF. The V and J genes are TRBV2 and TRBJ2-3; D unresolved. The V gene's germline CDR1 is SNHLY and CDR2 FYNNEI. The CDR3 is 13 residues long. The V end was cut by 2 bases, the J end by 5 bases, with 8 bases between.

The gene calls are TRBV6-5 and TRBJ2-4; 10 bases align to TRBD2. This CDR3 contains 15 residues. Trimming removed 7 bases from V and 4 bases from J; junction bases left unmatched: 7. The germline CDR1 and CDR2 sequences are MNHEY and SVGAGI. Here the CDR3 reads CASTIGLAVKNIQYF. The CDR3 bases are TGTGCCAGCACAATCGGACTAGCGGTTAAAAACATTCAGTACTTC.

V gene TRBV7-9 combines with J gene TRBJ2-1; 9 nucleotides line up with TRBD2. The germline CDR1 and CDR2 sequences are SEHNR and FQNEAQ (reference sequence). The CDR3 is 16 residues long. V shed 2 bases and J 10 bases; nucleotides not matched to a gene: 12. This chain's CDR3 is CASSLWGTSTRGEQFF. CDR3 DNA: TGTGCCAGCAGCTTATGGGGGACTAGCACCCGGGGAGAGCAGTTCTTC.

The chain carries TRBV6-5 and TRBJ2-7, with 8 bases that match TRBD1. The ends lost 2 bases at V and 3 bases at J; junction bases unmatched: 6. The CDR3 runs to 15 residues. The germline CDR1 and CDR2 sequences are MNHEY and SVGAGI. The CDR3 region is CASSYDGTGVYEQYF. Written as DNA, the CDR3 is TGTGCCAGCAGTTACGACGGGACAGGCGTCTACGAGCAGTACTTC.

The V and J genes are TRBV5-1 and TRBJ2-5; the match to TRBD2 covers 15 bases. With 4 bases clipped from V and 4 bases from J, the junction kept 8 bases outside the gene matches. Germline V gene data show CDR1 as SGHRS and CDR2 as YFSETQ. This CDR3 contains 17 residues. The CDR3 reads CASSQGRGLAGGETQYF. DNA of the CDR3: TGCGCCAGCAGCCAGGGCCGGGGACTAGCGGGAGGAGAGACCCAGTACTTC.

The chain employs TRBV28 and TRBJ1-2; D gene uncertain. The germline gives CDR1 MDHEN, CDR2 SYDVKM. V was pared by 4 bases and J by 2 bases, with 14 bases between. This CDR3 spans 15 amino acids. The CDR3 DNA follows: TGTGCCAGCAGTTCTCCCTTGCGTGCAAACTATGGCTACACCTTC. Its translation: CASSSPLRANYGYTF.

CDR3 in amino acids: CASSPGVGSATDTQYF. In nucleotides, the CDR3 is TGTGCCAGCAGTCCCGGGGTTGGGAGCGCCACAGATACGCAGTATTTT. This chain links TRBV27 with TRBJ2-3; TRBD2 might be the D (5 bases). Germline CDR1 MNHEY, CDR2 SMNVEV (reference sequence). Trimming pared 5 bases from V and 2 bases from J, leaving 17 bases between. This CDR3 spans 16 amino acids.

The chain recombines TRBV5-4 with TRBJ1-2; 9 positions match TRBD1. In germline, CDR1 is SGHNT, CDR2 YYREEE (reference sequence). This CDR3 spans 13 amino acids. V gave up 0 bases and J gave up 7 bases; unmatched junction bases: 1. The CDR3 nucleotides are TGTGCCAGCAGCTTGGACAGGGGGCCTGGCTACACCTTC. Translated: CASSLDRGPGYTF.

The chain carries TRBV4-1 and TRBJ2-7, with TRBD2 identical over 10 bases. CDR3 length equals 17 residues. V was clipped by 1 base and J by 5 bases; unmatched bases: 11. Germline CDR1 is MGHRA and CDR2 is YSYEKL. The CDR3 sequence is CASSQAGVGLAGDEQYF. CDR3 bases: TGCGCCAGCAGCCAAGCGGGGGTCGGCCTAGCGGGAGACGAGCAGTACTTC.

This rearrangement joins TRBV5-5 to TRBJ1-5; 11 positions agree with TRBD1. V trimming: 3 bases; J trimming: 3 bases; junction bases outside the gene matches: 2. The CDR3 is made up of 15 amino acids. The germline V gene has CDR1 SGHKS and CDR2 YYEKEE (reference sequence). The CDR3 coding sequence is TGTGCCAGCAGCTGGACAGGGGGCCCCAATCAGCCCCAGCATTTT. Its translation: CASSWTGGPNQPQHF.

The J gene is TRBJ2-7, the V gene TRBV3-1 (or the pseudogene TRBV3-2), with D perhaps matching TRBD2 (6 bases). CDR3 length equals 13 residues. Trimming left V 4 bases short and J 4 bases short, with 11 bases between. The germline CDR1 and CDR2 sequences are LGHDT and YNNKEL (reference sequence). The CDR3 bases are TGTGCCAGCAGCCGACTAGGCAGATACGAGCAGTACTTC. The encoded protein is CASSRLGRYEQYF.

The rearrangement links TRBV15 to TRBJ1-3, with 7 bases identical to TRBD1. The junction had 0 bases not matched to a gene; V was cut back by 0 bases and J by 1 base. This CDR3 has 15 residues. Germline CDR1 is LNHNV and CDR2 is YYDKDF (reference sequence). The CDR3 bases are TGTGCCACCAGCAGAGAACAGGGGTCTGGAAACACCATATATTTT. As protein: CATSREQGSGNTIYF.

The V and J genes are TRBV19 and TRBJ1-5; 11 bases match TRBD1. The length of the CDR3 is 14 residues. Trimming removed 5 bases from V and 4 bases from J; junction bases left unmatched: 1. The germline gives CDR1 LNHDA, CDR2 SQIVND (reference sequence). In nucleotides, the CDR3 is TGTGCCAGTAGTGGGACAGGGGGAAATCAGCCCCAGCATTTT. Translating it yields CASSGTGGNQPQHF.

The gene calls are TRBV28 and TRBJ1-3; 7 bases agree with TRBD1. The length of the CDR3 is 16 residues. CDR1 and CDR2 (germline): MDHEN, SYDVKM. V trimming: 5 bases; J trimming: 9 bases; junction bases outside the gene matches: 16. The CDR3 DNA is TGTGCCAGCAGTCGCATCTCGACAGGGTTTGATGGCACCATATATTTT. As protein: CASSRISTGFDGTIYF.

The chain carries TRBV19 and TRBJ1-1; D unclear. Germline V gene lookup returns CDR1 LNHDA and CDR2 SQIVND (reference sequence). V lost 7 bases, J lost 0 bases, and 9 bases lay in between. CDR3 length: 13 amino acids. The CDR3: CASILGMNTEAFF. The CDR3 nucleotides are TGTGCCAGTATCCTCGGGATGAACACTGAAGCTTTCTTT.

The genes are TRBV3-1 (or the pseudogene TRBV3-2) and TRBJ2-3; unclear D gene. The V end lost 5 bases, the J end lost 6 bases, and 12 bases lay between the germline ends. This CDR3 contains 13 residues. Germline values: CDR1 LGHDT, CDR2 YNNKEL (reference sequence). The CDR3 sequence: CASSLAEGDTQYF. CDR3 nucleotide sequence: TGTGCCAGCAGCTTAGCAGAAGGGGATACGCAGTATTTT.

The chain joins TRBV4-2 to TRBJ2-7; 12 positions match TRBD2. The CDR3 is made up of 17 amino acids. CDR1 and CDR2 (germline): LGHNA, YNFKEQ. The ends lost 3 bases at V and 3 bases at J; junction bases unmatched: 9. CDR3 DNA sequence: TGTGCCAGCAGCCAGGGACTAGCGGGCGTCATCGTCTACGAGCAGTACTTC. Encoded protein: CASSQGLAGVIVYEQYF.

The J gene is TRBJ2-5, the V gene TRBV10-3; 7 bases align to TRBD1. With V trimmed by 6 bases and J by 1 base, 8 bases remained unmatched. Germline lookup yields CDR1 ENHRY and CDR2 SYGVKD. This CDR3 comprises 15 residues. CDR3 DNA sequence: TGTGCCATCAGCGAGGGACAGTCGATCCAAGAGACCCAGTACTTC. This translates into CAISEGQSIQETQYF.

The chain joins TRBV6-1 to TRBJ1-5; 7 bases line up with TRBD1. Per the germline V gene, CDR1 is MNHNS and CDR2 is SASEGT. The CDR3 is made up of 14 amino acids. Trimming removed 3 bases from V and 11 bases from J; junction bases left unmatched: 10. CDR3 bases: TGTGCCAGCAGTGAGAAGACAGGGTCTACAGCCCAGCATTTT. Encoded protein: CASSEKTGSTAQHF.

CDR3 coding DNA: TGTGCCAGCAGCTTAGAAGGGGGCCGAAACTATAATTCACCCCTCCACTTT. Its translation: CASSLEGGRNYNSPLHF. The rearrangement uses TRBV11-2 and TRBJ1-6, with 7 bases aligning to TRBD1. Germline trimming cut 0 bases from V and 3 bases from J; bases unmatched to any gene: 5. The germline V gene has CDR1 SGHAT and CDR2 FQNNGV. The CDR3 runs 17 residues. The full variable domain, rest sourced from reference TRBV11-2 and TRBJ1-6, is EAGVAQSPRYKIIEKRQSVAFWCNPISGHATLYWYQQILGQGPKLLIQFQNNGVVDDSQLPKDRFSAERLKGVDSTLKIQPAKLEDSAVYLCASSLEGGRNYNSPLHFGNGTRLTVT.

This chain links TRBV5-1 with TRBJ1-1; D call uncertain. Trimming cost V 3 bases and J 4 bases, with 16 bases left between them. The CDR3 has 15 residues. Germline-derived CDR1 and CDR2 are SGHRS and YFSETQ. The CDR3 nucleotides are TGCGCCAGCAGCTGGGCAGACACACGAAGCACTGAAGCTTTCTTT. It yields the protein CASSWADTRSTEAFF.

The chain links TRBV28 to TRBJ1-5, with D uncertain. The V end was cut by 2 bases, the J end by 1 base, with 9 bases between. CDR3 length: 15 amino acids. Germline CDR1 reads MDHEN; CDR2 reads SYDVKM. The CDR3, as DNA: TGTGCCAGCAGTTTAGGTAGGGTAAGCAATCAGCCCCAGCATTTT. It yields the protein CASSLGRVSNQPQHF.

The chain joins TRBV19 to TRBJ2-1, with 10 bases aligning to TRBD2. Germline V CDR1 and CDR2: LNHDA, SQIVND (reference sequence). Unmatched junction bases numbered 7, after V lost 5 bases and J lost 12 bases. The CDR3 extends over 13 amino acids. CDR3 sequence: CASSQPSGSRQFF. The CDR3 nucleotides are TGTGCCAGTAGTCAGCCTAGCGGGAGTAGGCAGTTCTTC.

V gene TRBV23-1 combines with J gene TRBJ2-5; 8 bases are a match to TRBD1. TRBV23-1 is flagged as an ORF with uncertain function. The CDR3 length is 15 residues. V dropped 0 bases and J dropped 7; count of bases not matched to a gene: 7. CDR3 amino acids: CASSQSKQGAGTQYF. DNA of the CDR3: TGCGCCAGCAGTCAATCGAAGCAGGGGGCAGGGACCCAGTACTTC.

The chain uses TRBV2 and TRBJ2-7; a possible D gene is TRBD2 (5 bases). Trimming took off 4 bases at V and 3 bases at J, with 13 bases between the two ends. The CDR3 covers 14 residues. Germline CDR1 and CDR2: SNHLY and FYNNEI. As DNA, the CDR3 is TGTGCCAGCAGTGGGACTCCAAAACTCTACGAGCAGTACTTC. The encoded protein is CASSGTPKLYEQYF.

This clone turned up a few times. The gene calls are TRBV29-1 and TRBJ1-5; D gene unclear. V was trimmed by 2 bases and J by 0 bases, leaving 8 bases between them. The germline gives CDR1 SQVTM, CDR2 ANQGSEA. The CDR3 runs 14 residues. CDR3 region: CSVEQKNSNQPQHF. The CDR3, as DNA: TGCAGCGTTGAACAGAAGAATAGCAATCAGCCCCAGCATTTT.

The V and J genes are TRBV6-5 and TRBJ1-1; 7 bases align to TRBD1. This CDR3 is built from 14 residues. Germline-derived CDR1 and CDR2 are MNHEY and SVGAGI. J gave up 2 bases and V 5 bases, and 5 bases lay outside the gene matches. The CDR3 DNA is TGTGCCAGCAGTATAACAGGGGCCAACACTGAAGCTTTCTTT. Translated, it gives CASSITGANTEAFF.